A selection of T cell receptor beta chains follows, all from one sample in a study of human T cells and chemical hapten exposure. TCRdb redid the calling of the RACE reads with MiXCR, one entry per CDR3 protein. The sample holds about 68,000 distinct CDR3 sequences, approximately 11% seen once. Sample: whole blood, taken in connection with sensitization to the hapten diphenylcyclopropenone (DPC). These TCRs come from a woman aged 45-65 years with alopecia areata. Some clones in this sample may be carry-over from other donors' samples. Both conserved end residues are part of each CDR3. A D gene is named only where the DNA matches it firmly. Some rows mark clone size as missing; the rest say once, few, many or name a class of expanded clone.

J	V	size	D	CDR3	DNA
TRBJ2-5	TRBV12-3/TRBV12-4	.	.	CASSLERGRGKSQETQYF	TGTGCCAGCAGTTTAGAGAGAGGTCGGGGAAAAAGCCAAGAGACCCAGTACTTC
TRBJ1-1	TRBV24-1	many	.	CATSGRGPQMNTEAFF	TGTGCCACCAGTGGAAGGGGCCCCCAAATGAACACTGAAGCTTTCTTT
TRBJ1-3	TRBV29-1	few	.	CSVEGSGNTIYF	TGCAGCGTTGAAGGCTCTGGAAACACCATATATTTT
TRBJ1-1	TRBV29-1	many	.	CSVVSIGQLNTEAFF	TGCAGCGTTGTCAGTATCGGACAGTTGAACACTGAAGCTTTCTTT
TRBJ2-1	TRBV6-2/TRBV6-3	few	.	CASSLQGYNEQFF	TGTGCCAGCAGTCTTCAGGGTTACAATGAGCAGTTCTTC
TRBJ2-7	TRBV20-1	many	.	CSAIAGYEYEQYF	TGCAGTGCTATAGCAGGGTATGAGTACGAGCAGTACTTC
TRBJ1-5	TRBV27	few	.	CASTPALGPNQPQHF	TGTGCCAGCACCCCGGCCTTGGGTCCTAATCAGCCCCAGCATTTT
TRBJ2-6	TRBV24-1	many	.	CATGASGANVLTF	TGTGCCACCGGGGCCTCTGGGGCCAACGTCCTGACTTTC
TRBJ1-6	TRBV14	.	.	CASSASDNSPLHF	TGTGCCAGCAGCGCGTCTGATAATTCACCCCTCCACTTT
TRBJ2-7	TRBV20-1	.	TRBD1	CSARQGHYEQYF	TGCAGTGCTCGACAGGGGCACTACGAGCAGTACTTC
TRBJ2-7	TRBV6-6	many	TRBD2	CASSLLAASYEQYF	TGTGCCAGCAGTTTGCTAGCGGCCTCCTACGAGCAGTACTTC
TRBJ1-1	TRBV27	.	.	CASSSGGHSGTDTEAFF	TGTGCCAGCAGTTCGGGGGGTCATTCCGGGACTGACACTGAAGCTTTCTTT
TRBJ2-6	TRBV18	many	.	CASSPIRDSGANVLTF	TGTGCCAGCTCACCTATTCGGGACTCTGGGGCCAACGTCCTGACTTTC
TRBJ1-1	TRBV10-3	few	.	CAISDGGRMNTEAFF	TGTGCCATCAGTGATGGGGGCAGGATGAACACTGAAGCTTTCTTT